This TCR beta chain was sequenced for a study of shared T cell receptors in the human thymus. CDR1 is SEHNR, CDR2 FQNEAQ, per germline (reference sequence). CDR3 size: 17 residues. V lost 1 base and J 1 base, leaving 16 bases between the germline ends. The protocol was immunoSEQ multiplex PCR, while the TCRdb copy is restricted to in-frame clones and leaves out a portion. The sample records hundreds of thousands of clones, over 75% being singletons. These data were also filed under a second study, of human thymus T cells.

The chain uses TRBV7-9 and TRBJ1-1, with D unclear. Sequencing used thymocytes. This receptor was taken from a boy under two years old with a congenital heart defect. The chain's CDR3 is CASSLEVSRRWNTEAFF. For the CDR3, the DNA is TGTGCCAGCAGCTTAGAAGTGTCGCGAAGATGGAACACTGAAGCTTTCTTT.